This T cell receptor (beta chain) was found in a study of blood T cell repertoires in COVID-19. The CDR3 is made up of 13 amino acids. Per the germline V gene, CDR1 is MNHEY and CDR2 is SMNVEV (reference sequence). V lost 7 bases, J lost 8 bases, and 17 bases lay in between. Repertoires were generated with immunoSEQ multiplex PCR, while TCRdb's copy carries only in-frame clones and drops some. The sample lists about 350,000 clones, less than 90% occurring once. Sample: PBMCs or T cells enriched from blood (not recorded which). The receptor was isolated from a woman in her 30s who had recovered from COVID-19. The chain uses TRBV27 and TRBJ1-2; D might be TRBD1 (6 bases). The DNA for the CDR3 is TGTGCCAGCATGGGACGGGGGGCGCGAGGCTACACCTTC. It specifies CASMGRGARGYTF.